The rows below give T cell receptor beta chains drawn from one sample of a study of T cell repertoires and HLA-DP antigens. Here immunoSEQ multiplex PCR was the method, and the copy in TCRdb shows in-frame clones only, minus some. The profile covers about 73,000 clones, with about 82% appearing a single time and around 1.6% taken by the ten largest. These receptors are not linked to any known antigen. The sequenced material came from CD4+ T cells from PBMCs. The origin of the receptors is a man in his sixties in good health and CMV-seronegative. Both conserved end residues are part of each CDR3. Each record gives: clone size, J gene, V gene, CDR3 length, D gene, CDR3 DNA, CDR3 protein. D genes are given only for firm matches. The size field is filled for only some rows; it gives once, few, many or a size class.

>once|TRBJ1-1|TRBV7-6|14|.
TGTGCCAGCAGCTTAGGTGGGGTGAACACTGAAGCTTTCTTT
CASSLGGVNTEAFF
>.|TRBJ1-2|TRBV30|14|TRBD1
TGTGCCTGGAAGGGACAGCTATATAACTATGGCTACACCTTC
CAWKGQLYNYGYTF
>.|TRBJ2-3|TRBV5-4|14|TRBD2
TGTGCCAGCAGCCCAACTAGCGAGAGAGATACGCAGTATTTT
CASSPTSERDTQYF
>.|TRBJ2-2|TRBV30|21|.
TGTGCCTGGAGTGTCCAAAGTTTCGGCCCCGTCCAGTTAGCGAACACCGGGGAGCTGTTTTTT
CAWSVQSFGPVQLANTGELFF
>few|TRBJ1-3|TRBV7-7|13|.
TGTGCCAGCAGCTTAGCGCAGGGATCCACCATATATTTT
CASSLAQGSTIYF
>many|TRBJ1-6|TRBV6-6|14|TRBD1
TGTGCCAGCAGTTCGGAGACAGGGAATTCACCCCTCCACTTT
CASSSETGNSPLHF
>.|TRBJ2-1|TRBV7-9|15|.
TGTGCCAGCAGCTTAGGGGGCCTAGGGGACAATGAGCAGTTCTTC
CASSLGGLGDNEQFF
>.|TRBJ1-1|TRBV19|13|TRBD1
TGTGCCAGTAGTATGAGGGACAGGGCTGAAGCTTTCTTT
CASSMRDRAEAFF
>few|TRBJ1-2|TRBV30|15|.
TGTGCCTGGAGTGTACAGCGGGGCGGAAACTATGGCTACACCTTC
CAWSVQRGGNYGYTF
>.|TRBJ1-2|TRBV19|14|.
TGTGCCAGTAGTATCTCCGGGCGGCAGTGGGGCTACACCTTC
CASSISGRQWGYTF
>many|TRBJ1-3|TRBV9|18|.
TGTGCCAGCAGCGTAGGAGGGAGAACCGGCGCCCTGACGGACACCATATATTTT
CASSVGGRTGALTDTIYF
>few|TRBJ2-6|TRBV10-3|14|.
TGTGCCATCAGTGATGGGACTGGGGCCAACGTCCTGACTTTC
CAISDGTGANVLTF
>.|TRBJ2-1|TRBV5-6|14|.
TGTGCCAGCAGCCCCGGGCCCCGGCCCAATGAGCAGTTCTTC
CASSPGPRPNEQFF
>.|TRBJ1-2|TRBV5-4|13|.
TGTGCCAGCAGCCCGGCGGGGGTTAGTGGCTACACCTTC
CASSPAGVSGYTF
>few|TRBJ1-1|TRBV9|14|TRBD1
TGTGCCAGCAGCGTAAAGGGGGCGCGCACTGAAGCTTTCTTT
CASSVKGARTEAFF
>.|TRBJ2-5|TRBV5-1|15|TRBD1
TGCGCCAGCAGCTTGGCCCCAGGGGGCCAAGAGACCCAGTACTTC
CASSLAPGGQETQYF
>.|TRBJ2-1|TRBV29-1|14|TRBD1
TGCAGCGGACTAAACAGGGGGCGAGTGGATGAGCAGTTCTTC
CSGLNRGRVDEQFF
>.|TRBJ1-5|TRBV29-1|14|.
TGCAGCGCAGAATTCGGGGGTAGCAATCAGCCCCAGCATTTT
CSAEFGGSNQPQHF
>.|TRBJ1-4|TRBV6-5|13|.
TGTGCCAGCAGTACGACCTTGGGTGAAAAACTGTTTTTT
CASSTTLGEKLFF
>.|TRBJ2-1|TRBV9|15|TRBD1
TGTGCCAGCAGATCACAGGGGGCGCCCTACAATGAGCAGTTCTTC
CASRSQGAPYNEQFF
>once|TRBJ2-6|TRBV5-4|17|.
TGTGCCAGCAGCTCAGCCCCGACCTCGGCTGGGGCCAACGTCCTGACTTTC
CASSSAPTSAGANVLTF
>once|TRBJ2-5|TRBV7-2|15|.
TGTGCCAGCACCAATGGAGGCCGAGAGGGAGAGACCCAGTACTTC
CASTNGGREGETQYF
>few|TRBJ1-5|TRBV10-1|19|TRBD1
TGCGCCAGCAGAGATTTGCCGGGACAGGGGTTAAGGGAGGGAGAGCCCCAGCATTTT
CASRDLPGQGLREGEPQHF
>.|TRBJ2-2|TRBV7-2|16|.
TGTGCCAGCAGCTTAGCAGCGGTTCCGAACACCGGGGAGCTGTTTTTT
CASSLAAVPNTGELFF
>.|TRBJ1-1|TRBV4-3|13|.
TGCGCCAGCAGCCGAGAAGGCGCGACTGAAGCTTTCTTT
CASSREGATEAFF
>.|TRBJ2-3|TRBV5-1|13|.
TGCGCCAGCAGCTTGGATATGACAGATACGCAGTATTTT
CASSLDMTDTQYF
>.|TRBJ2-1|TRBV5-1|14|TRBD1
TGCGCCAGCAGCTTAACAGGGGCCCCCAATGAGCAGTTCTTC
CASSLTGAPNEQFF
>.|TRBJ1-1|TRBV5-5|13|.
TGTGCCAGCAGCTTGGCGGTGAACACTGAAGCTTTCTTT
CASSLAVNTEAFF
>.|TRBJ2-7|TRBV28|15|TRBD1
TGTGCCAGCAGTTTAAAGGACAGGGGGCGGAACGAGCAGTACTTC
CASSLKDRGRNEQYF
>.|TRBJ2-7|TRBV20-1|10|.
TGCAGTGCTTTAGGGTACGAGCAGTACTTC
CSALGYEQYF
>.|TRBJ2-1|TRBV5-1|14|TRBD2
TGCGCCAGCAGTCCCCCGGGACTAGTAAATGAGCAGTTCTTC
CASSPPGLVNEQFF
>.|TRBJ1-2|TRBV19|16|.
TGTGCCAGTAGTACTCCCGGAGTAGACGCTAACTATGGCTACACCTTC
CASSTPGVDANYGYTF
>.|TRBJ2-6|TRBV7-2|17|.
TGTGCCAGCAGCCCAGCTTCAACAGTCTCTGGGGCCAACGTCCTGACTTTC
CASSPASTVSGANVLTF
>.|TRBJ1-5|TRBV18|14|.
TGTGCCAGCTCACCACAGGGGGGTCCTCAGCCCCAGCATTTT
CASSPQGGPQPQHF
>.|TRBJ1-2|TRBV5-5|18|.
TGTGCCAGCAGCTTGAGAATCCCGGTGACGGCCTCTAAGGGTGGCTACACCTTC
CASSLRIPVTASKGGYTF
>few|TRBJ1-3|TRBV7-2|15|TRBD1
TGTGCCAGCAGCTTAACGACAGGGACTGGAAACACCATATATTTT
CASSLTTGTGNTIYF
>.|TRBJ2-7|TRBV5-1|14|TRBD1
TGCGCCAGCAGCCGAGGGACAGACGACGTGGGGAAGTACTTC
CASSRGTDDVGKYF
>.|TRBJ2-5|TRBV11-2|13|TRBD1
TGTGCCAGCAGCCCTGACAGGGAAGAGACCCAGTACTTC
CASSPDREETQYF
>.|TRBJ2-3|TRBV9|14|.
TGTGCCAGCAGCGCCCGCGTCAGCACAGATACGCAGTATTTT
CASSARVSTDTQYF
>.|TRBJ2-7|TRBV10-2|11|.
TGCGCCAGCCGGACACTCTACGAGCAGTACTTC
CASRTLYEQYF
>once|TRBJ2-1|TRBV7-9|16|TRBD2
TGTGCCAGCAGCTTAGGGAGGACTAGCGGGACAGGCGAGCAGTTCTTC
CASSLGRTSGTGEQFF
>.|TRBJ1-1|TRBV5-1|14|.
TGCGCCAGCAGCATGGACACAGGGTCCACTGAAGCTTTCTTT
CASSMDTGSTEAFF
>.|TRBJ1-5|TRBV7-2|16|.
TGTGCCAGCAGCTTTCAAGGGGCCAAAAGCAATCAGCCCCAGCATTTT
CASSFQGAKSNQPQHF
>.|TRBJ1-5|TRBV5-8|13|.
TGTGCCAGCGGTATGGGGTTCAATCAGCCCCAGCATTTT
CASGMGFNQPQHF
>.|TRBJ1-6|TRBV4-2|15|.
TGTGCCAGCAGCCAAGTTCTCGAAGGGGTTTCACCCCTCCACTTT
CASSQVLEGVSPLHF
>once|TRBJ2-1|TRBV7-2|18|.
TGTGCCAGCAGCTTAGATAGAACCGGTCTAGGCTCCTACAATGAGCAGTTCTTC
CASSLDRTGLGSYNEQFF
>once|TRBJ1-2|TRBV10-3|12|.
TGTGCCATCAACGTAGAGGCCTATGGCTACACCTTC
CAINVEAYGYTF
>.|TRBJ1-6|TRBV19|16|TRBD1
TGTGCCAGTAGTATAGAAGGGACAGGAGCGAATTCACCCCTCCACTTT
CASSIEGTGANSPLHF